These 4 T cell receptor beta chains originate from one sample sequenced in a study of T cells in Graves' hyperthyroidism and ophthalmopathy. Researchers amplified the TCR beta CDR3 regions from RNA transcripts. HTBI primers were the set used in a first-round RT-PCR of the TCR CDR3. One entry per CDR3 protein results from TCRdb running MiXCR on the multiplex PCR reads. Here the sample spans more than 550,000 distinct CDR3 sequences, approximately 15% being singletons. The sequencing input was blood. The receptors here all came from a man aged 50 to 60 with Graves' hyperthyroidism.

V gene TRBV14 combines with J gene TRBJ2-2; D perhaps matches TRBD2 (6 bases). CDR3 length equals 15 residues. The ends were cut back, 10 bases at V and 0 bases at J, with 15 bases in the middle. Germline CDR1 reads SGHDN; CDR2 reads FVKESK. CDR3 nucleotides: TGTGCCACCTCAGGAGGGACGGCGAACACCGGGGAGCTGTTTTTT. This gives the protein CATSGGTANTGELFF.

The V and J genes are TRBV28 and TRBJ1-3, with D perhaps matching TRBD1 (5 bases). V was clipped by 6 bases and J by 8 bases, with 14 bases between them. This CDR3 comprises 13 residues. Germline V gene data show CDR1 as MDHEN and CDR2 as SYDVKM. Here the CDR3 DNA reads TGTGCCAGCAGCCTCCCTCCAGGGTACACCATATATTTT. It yields the protein CASSLPPGYTIYF. Using reference TRBV28 and TRBJ1-3 for the parts outside the CDR3, the full variable domain is DVKVTQSSRYLVKRTGEKVFLECVQDMDHENMFWYRQDPGLGLRLIYFSYDVKMKEKGDIPEGYSVSREKKERFSLILESASTNQTSMYLCASSLPPGYTIYFGEGSWLTVV.

This clonotype was observed a handful of times. The J gene is TRBJ1-1, the V gene TRBV28; D might be TRBD1 (6 bases). Germline CDR1 and CDR2: MDHEN and SYDVKM. V lost 8 bases, J lost 4 bases, and 14 bases lay in between. The length of the CDR3 is 13 residues. This CDR3 is CASHTGRGTEAFF. The CDR3 region has the DNA TGTGCCAGCCATACAGGGAGGGGCACTGAAGCTTTCTTT.

This clonotype was seen more than once but under ten times. This chain joins TRBV6-1 and TRBJ2-7; no firm D call. The CDR3 totals 13 residues. Germline V lookup: CDR1 MNHNS, CDR2 SASEGT. The ends were cut back, 7 bases at V and 2 bases at J, with 12 bases in the middle. The CDR3 loop reads CASNLGFPYEQYF. CDR3 in DNA: TGTGCCAGCAACTTAGGCTTTCCCTACGAGCAGTACTTC.